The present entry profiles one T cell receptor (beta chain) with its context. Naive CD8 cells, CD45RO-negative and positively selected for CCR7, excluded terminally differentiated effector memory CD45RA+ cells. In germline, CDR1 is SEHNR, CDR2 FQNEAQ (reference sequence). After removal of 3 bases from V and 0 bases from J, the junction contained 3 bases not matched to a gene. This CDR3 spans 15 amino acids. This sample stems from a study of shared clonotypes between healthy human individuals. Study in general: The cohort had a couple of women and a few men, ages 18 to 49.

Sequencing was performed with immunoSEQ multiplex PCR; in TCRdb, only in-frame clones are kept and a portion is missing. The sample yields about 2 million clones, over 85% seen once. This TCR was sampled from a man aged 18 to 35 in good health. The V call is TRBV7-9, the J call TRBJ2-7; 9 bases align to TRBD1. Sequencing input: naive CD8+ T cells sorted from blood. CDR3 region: CASSLGQGFSYEQYF. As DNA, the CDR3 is TGTGCCAGCAGCTTGGGACAGGGTTTCTCCTACGAGCAGTACTTC. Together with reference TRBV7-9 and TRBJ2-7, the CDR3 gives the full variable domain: DTGVSQNPRHKITKRGQNVTFRCDPISEHNRLYWYRQTLGQGPEFLTYFQNEAQLEKSRLLSDRFSAERPKGSFSTLEIQRTEQGDSAMYLCASSLGQGFSYEQYFGPGTRLTVT.